This TCR beta chain was recovered during a study of regulatory T cells in long-lasting Graves disease. There are 13 residues in the CDR3. Germline assignment: CDR1 SNHLY and CDR2 FYNNEI. V was cut by 4 bases and J by 9 bases, with 13 bases left in between. The time point was: newly diagnosed GD, antithyroid drugs for less than 3 months. Researchers made the TCR library from RNA that was extracted from PBMCs. This clonotype was picked up many times. TCR beta libraries were built with iRepertoire HTBI primers and Arm-PCR of CDR3 regions. TCRdb recomputed calls from the multiplex PCR reads with MiXCR, one row per CDR3 protein. The data show about 530,000 distinct CDR3 sequences, with about 16% seen just once and roughly 25% held by the top ten. The same data also went into a second study, on T cells in Graves' hyperthyroidism and ophthalmopathy.

This chain connects TRBV2 to TRBJ2-1; D is undetermined. This TCR was recovered from a woman aged 40 to 65 with Graves disease. Source: peripheral blood mononuclear cells (PBMCs), taken at new diagnosis, from a patient treated with antithyroid drugs. CDR3 residues: CASSVQTLREQFF. Written as DNA, the CDR3 is TGTGCCAGCAGTGTTCAGACCCTACGTGAGCAGTTCTTC.